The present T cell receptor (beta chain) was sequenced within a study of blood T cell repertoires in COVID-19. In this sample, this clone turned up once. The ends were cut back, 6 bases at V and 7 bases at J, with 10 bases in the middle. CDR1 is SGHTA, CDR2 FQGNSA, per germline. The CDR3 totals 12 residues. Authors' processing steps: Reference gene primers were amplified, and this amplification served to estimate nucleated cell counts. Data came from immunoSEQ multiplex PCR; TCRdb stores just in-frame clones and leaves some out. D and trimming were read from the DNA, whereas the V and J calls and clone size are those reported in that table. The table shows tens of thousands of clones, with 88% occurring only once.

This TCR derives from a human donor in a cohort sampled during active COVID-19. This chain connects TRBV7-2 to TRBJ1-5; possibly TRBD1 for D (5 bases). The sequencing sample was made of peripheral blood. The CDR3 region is CASSTGYQPQHF. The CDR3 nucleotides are TGTGCCAGCAGTACAGGCTACCAGCCCCAGCATTTT.